This T cell receptor (beta chain) is from a study of blood T cells in healthy people across ages. Study results and limitations: There were more naive CD4+ cells and higher diversity in long-lived donors than in aged donors.

Regarding this clonotype: As yet, its antigen is unknown.

Through a sample-barcoded 5' primer and a J-beta primer mix, a second PCR was run for about 7 to 12 cycles. TCRdb reanalysed the 5' RACE reads using MiXCR and keeps one entry per CDR3 protein. The profile shows about 800,000 distinct CDR3 sequences, roughly 60% of them singletons. This CDR3 has 13 residues. Trimming cost V 6 bases and J 1 base, with 13 bases left between them. Germline lookup yields CDR1 DFQATT and CDR2 SNEGSKA (reference sequence). V is TRBV20-1 and J is TRBJ2-7; a weak D match, TRBD1 (5 bases). The TCR comes from a man younger than 40 in good health. The sample taken for sequencing was blood. CDR3 nucleotides: TGCAGTGCCCTTACAGGAGAGTCCTACGAGCAGTACTTC. As protein: CSALTGESYEQYF.